The 23 T cell receptor beta chains below come from one sample, sequenced in a study of CD8+ T cells in alopecia areata. cDNA serving as the sequencing template came from extracted, reverse transcribed RNA. TCRdb keeps only in-frame clones here, not all; method: immunoSEQ multiplex PCR. In the table there are around 270,000 clones, 55% to 75% of which are singletons. Documented treatment: oral pan-JAK inhibitor, 5-10 mg twice daily. Source: CD4+ T cells sorted from blood, taken at week 24, from a patient treated with tofacitinib. Receptor source: a human donor with alopecia areata.

The chain recombines TRBV5-5 with TRBJ1-1; D may be TRBD1 (6 bases). This CDR3 comprises 14 residues. Trimming removed 6 bases at V and 2 bases at J, with 14 bases between. Looked up from germline, CDR1 is SGHKS and CDR2 is YYEKEE (reference sequence). The CDR3 sequence is CASTLQGANTEAFF. CDR3 DNA sequence: TGTGCCAGCACCCTACAGGGCGCCAACACTGAAGCTTTCTTT.

This rearrangement joins TRBV29-1 to TRBJ1-1; 8 bases fit TRBD1. V shed 4 bases, J shed 1 base, and the junction held 11 bases outside the gene matches. Germline V gene lookup returns CDR1 SQVTM and CDR2 ANQGSEA. This CDR3 has 16 residues. As DNA, the CDR3 is TGCAGCGTTGTAGGGGGCAGGGGGCTCCCGAACACTGAAGCTTTCTTT. This encodes CSVVGGRGLPNTEAFF.

The rearrangement links TRBV7-9 to TRBJ2-3; no reliable D call. Germline CDR1 SEHNR, CDR2 FQNEAQ (reference sequence). There are 16 residues in the CDR3. Trimming pared 5 bases from V and 1 base from J, leaving 16 bases between. The CDR3: CASSPQRIRGTDTQYF. The CDR3 nucleotides read TGTGCCAGCAGCCCCCAAAGGATCAGAGGCACAGATACGCAGTATTTT.

This clone was seen only a few times. The rearrangement joins TRBV10-3 to TRBJ2-7; TRBD1 might be the D (6 bases). Trimming stripped 6 bases from V and 3 bases from J, with 9 bases between. The CDR3 sequence is 12 residues long. The germline V gene encodes CDR1 ENHRY and CDR2 SYGVKD. The CDR3 spells CAIRDRYYEQYF. The CDR3 nucleotides are TGTGCCATCAGAGACAGGTACTACGAGCAGTACTTC.

The V gene is TRBV2, the J gene TRBJ2-2; D remains ambiguous. The CDR3 totals 14 residues. The V and J ends lost 2 bases and 4 bases respectively, with 8 bases between them. Germline-derived CDR1 and CDR2 are SNHLY and FYNNEI. Here the CDR3 reads CASSELRGTGELFF. Written as DNA, the CDR3 is TGTGCCAGCAGTGAACTTCGAGGCACCGGGGAGCTGTTTTTT.

The V call is TRBV28, the J call TRBJ1-1, with D unclear. V gave up 4 bases and J gave up 4 bases, with 19 bases separating them. The CDR3 covers 16 residues. Germline-derived CDR1 and CDR2 are MDHEN and SYDVKM. CDR3 bases: TGTGCCAGCAGTTCAGCCTTATCCGGCGCGGGCACTGAAGCTTTCTTT. Translation: CASSSALSGAGTEAFF.

This clone was found a few times. The chain links TRBV10-3 to TRBJ2-7; D uncertain. The CDR3 extends over 15 amino acids. V dropped 0 bases and J dropped 3 bases, with 12 bases sitting between them. In germline, CDR1 is ENHRY, CDR2 SYGVKD. The CDR3 is CAISESPSGDYEQYF. In DNA form, the CDR3 reads TGTGCCATCAGTGAGTCACCTTCTGGGGACTACGAGCAGTACTTC.

The V gene is TRBV5-5, the J gene TRBJ2-3; 14 bases line up with TRBD2. CDR3 length equals 16 residues. Germline V gene lookup returns CDR1 SGHKS and CDR2 YYEKEE (reference sequence). Trimming removed 2 bases from V and 4 bases from J; junction bases left unmatched: 3. The CDR3 loop is CASSFGLAGGSDTQYF. CDR3 in DNA: TGTGCCAGCAGCTTCGGACTAGCGGGGGGTTCAGATACGCAGTATTTT.

This clone was seen more than once but under ten times. The J gene is TRBJ1-1, the V gene TRBV7-8; maybe TRBD1 (5 bases). This CDR3 has 15 residues. The germline V and J ends were trimmed by 3 bases and 10 bases, with 21 bases remaining between them. Germline CDR1 reads SGHVS; CDR2 reads FQNEAQ. The CDR3 coding sequence is TGTGCCAGCAGCTTCCTTCGGGGGGAAGGGACCAGAGCTTTCTTT. Translating it yields CASSFLRGEGTRAFF. The full variable domain, in which reference TRBV7-8 and TRBJ1-1 provide the parts outside the CDR3, is GAGVSQSPRYKVAKRGQDVALRCDPISGHVSLFWYQQALGQGPEFLTYFQNEAQLDKSGLPSDRFFAERPEGSVSTLKIQRTQQEDSAVYLCASSFLRGEGTRAFFGQGTRLTVV.

The chain recombines TRBV2 with TRBJ2-2, with 10 positions matching TRBD1. In germline, CDR1 is SNHLY, CDR2 FYNNEI. This CDR3 region has 15 residues. After removal of 6 bases from V and 3 bases from J, the junction contained 4 bases not matched to a gene. CDR3 sequence reads: CASSRGTGDTGELFF. The CDR3 bases are TGTGCCAGCAGCCGCGGGACAGGGGACACCGGGGAGCTGTTTTTT.

The CDR3 region is CATVRGRTDTQYF. The CDR3 bases are TGTGCCACCGTGCGGGGGCGCACAGATACGCAGTATTTT. The J gene is TRBJ2-3, the V gene TRBV15; D is perhaps TRBD2 (7 bases). V was shortened by 8 bases and J by 1 base, with 10 bases between the two germline ends. Germline V CDR1 and CDR2: LNHNV, YYDKDF (reference sequence). This CDR3 contains 13 residues.

This sequence joins TRBV5-1 and TRBJ2-5, with D perhaps matching TRBD2 (5 bases). Trimming took off 0 bases at V and 1 base at J, with 7 bases between the two ends. There are 14 residues in the CDR3. Per the germline V gene, CDR1 is SGHRS and CDR2 is YFSETQ. CDR3 in amino acids: CASSLDGLQETQYF. CDR3 sequence (DNA): TGCGCCAGCAGCTTGGACGGACTCCAAGAGACCCAGTACTTC. The full variable domain, completed using reference TRBV5-1 and TRBJ2-5, is KAGVTQTPRYLIKTRGQQVTLSCSPISGHRSVSWYQQTPGQGLQFLFEYFSETQRNKGNFPGRFSGRQFSNSRSEMNVSTLELGDSALYLCASSLDGLQETQYFGPGTRLLVL.

The chain is built from TRBV5-1 and TRBJ2-3; possibly TRBD1 for D (5 bases). V was shortened by 3 bases and J by 4 bases, with 12 bases between the two germline ends. CDR1 is SGHRS, CDR2 YFSETQ, per germline. CDR3 length: 14 amino acids. CDR3 DNA: TGCGCCAGCAGCTCCAGGGTAAATGCAGATACGCAGTATTTT. It yields the protein CASSSRVNADTQYF.

The rearrangement joins TRBV5-6 to TRBJ2-3; unclear D gene. Germline-derived CDR1 and CDR2 are SGHDT and YYEEEE. This CDR3 spans 12 amino acids. Trimming removed 7 bases from V and 4 bases from J, with 10 bases in between. The chain's CDR3 is CASGPRSDTQYF. DNA of the CDR3: TGTGCCAGCGGTCCTAGATCAGATACGCAGTATTTT.

The V gene is TRBV12-5, the J gene TRBJ1-2, with TRBD1 identical over 7 bases. Trimming at V came to 0 bases and at J to 5 bases, leaving 6 bases not matched to a gene. CDR1 and CDR2 (germline): LGHNT, FRNRAP. The CDR3 is 15 amino acids. CDR3 DNA sequence: TGTGCTAGTGGTTTGGTGAAGGGGGCCATTTATGGCTACACCTTC. This sequence encodes CASGLVKGAIYGYTF. The full variable domain, in which reference TRBV12-5 and TRBJ1-2 provide the parts outside the CDR3, is DARVTQTPRHKVTEMGQEVTMRCQPILGHNTVFWYRQTMMQGLELLAYFRNRAPLDDSGMPKDRFSAEMPDATLATLKIQPSEPRDSAVYFCASGLVKGAIYGYTFGSGTRLTVV.

The chain employs TRBV5-1 and TRBJ2-5, with D possibly TRBD1 on 5 matching bases. Trimming stripped 0 bases from V and 2 bases from J, with 8 bases between. Looked up from germline, CDR1 is SGHRS and CDR2 is YFSETQ. The CDR3 is 14 residues long. The CDR3 reads CASSLVPGQETQYF. The CDR3 nucleotides are TGCGCCAGCAGCTTGGTGCCAGGGCAAGAGACCCAGTACTTC.

This clone was counted between two and nine times. V and J are TRBV10-3 and TRBJ1-5; D remains unclear. The CDR3 spans 13 residues. Germline CDR1 and CDR2: ENHRY and SYGVKD. Trimming cost V 3 bases and J 1 base, with 4 bases left between them. This CDR3 reads CAISEDSNQPQHF. The DNA of the CDR3 is TGTGCCATCAGTGAAGACAGCAATCAGCCCCAGCATTTT.

The rearrangement joins TRBV7-9 to TRBJ1-1, with 9 bases lining up with TRBD1. Germline V lookup: CDR1 SEHNR, CDR2 FQNEAQ (reference sequence). The CDR3 is 16 residues long. Unmatched junction bases numbered 11, after V lost 5 bases and J lost 4 bases. CDR3 sequence (DNA): TGTGCCAGCAGCCTCCAGACAGGGGGTCGTGGCACTGAAGCTTTCTTT. It codes for CASSLQTGGRGTEAFF.

The table lists this clone with many counts. CDR3 nucleotide sequence: TGTGCCAGCAGCCACGACAGGGGGGAAGAGACCCAGTACTTC. Translating it yields CASSHDRGEETQYF. The chain couples TRBV5-5 to TRBJ2-5; 9 bases agree with TRBD1. The CDR3 totals 14 residues. The V gene's germline CDR1 is SGHKS and CDR2 YYEKEE (reference sequence). The J segment lost 3 bases and the V segment lost 4 bases, leaving 4 bases of the junction unmatched.

The CDR3 region is CASSATSGVPTDTQYF. The CDR3, as DNA: TGTGCCAGCAGCGCTACTAGCGGGGTCCCAACAGATACGCAGTATTTT. The V and J genes are TRBV7-2 and TRBJ2-3, with TRBD2 matching 10 bases. The CDR3 is 16 residues long. Per germline, CDR1 SGHTA and CDR2 FQGNSA. V lost 5 bases to trimming and J lost 3 bases; unmatched junction nucleotides: 8.

The V and J genes are TRBV7-9 and TRBJ2-7; no firm D call. V dropped 2 bases and J dropped 0 bases, with 11 bases sitting between them. Per germline, CDR1 SEHNR and CDR2 FQNEAQ (reference sequence). This CDR3 spans 15 amino acids. The CDR3 loop is CASSLWKAASYEQYF. CDR3 nucleotide sequence: TGTGCCAGCAGCTTATGGAAGGCCGCCTCCTACGAGCAGTACTTC.

This clone was observed a few times. The rearrangement links TRBV27 to TRBJ1-1; 10 bases fit TRBD1. V lost 7 bases, J lost 3 bases, and 11 bases stayed unmatched. The CDR3 runs 16 residues. The germline gives CDR1 MNHEY, CDR2 SMNVEV (reference sequence). CDR3 residues: CASTHLFGTGDTEAFF. Written as DNA, the CDR3 is TGTGCCAGCACCCATCTTTTTGGGACAGGGGACACTGAAGCTTTCTTT.

The chain recombines TRBV6-5 with TRBJ1-1; D gene unclear. V shed 5 bases and J shed 3 bases, with 4 bases lying between them. The CDR3 loop spans 11 amino acids. Germline CDR1 MNHEY, CDR2 SVGAGI. CDR3 DNA sequence: TGTGCCAGCAGTACCTACACTGAAGCTTTCTTT. Translating it yields CASSTYTEAFF.